This TCR beta chain was captured by sequencing in a study of blood T cell repertoires in COVID-19. Study-wide background: Sources were T cells, B-cell-depleted T cells, or PBMCs; the material itself was cDNA or gDNA.

Per the germline V gene, CDR1 is LNHDA and CDR2 is SQIVND (reference sequence). Between the trimmed V and J ends, which lost 3 bases and 0 bases, there was a span of 11 bases. CDR3 length equals 15 residues. Original analysis: Reference gene primer amplification gave nucleated cell count estimates. Sequenced by immunoSEQ multiplex PCR; TCRdb stores in-frame clones only, minus some. V and J calls and clone size are as listed in that table; D and trimming were resolved from the DNA. This sample yields under 450,000 clones, of which about 80% are seen a single time; approximately 1% belongs to the top ten.

The clonotype originates from a human donor with acute or convalescent COVID-19. The donor label of this sample is uncertain. Sequences were obtained from peripheral blood. The chain links TRBV19 to TRBJ1-2; D is ambiguous. This CDR3 is CASSIVRGANYGYTF. The CDR3 nucleotides are TGTGCCAGTAGTATCGTACGTGGAGCTAACTATGGCTACACCTTC.